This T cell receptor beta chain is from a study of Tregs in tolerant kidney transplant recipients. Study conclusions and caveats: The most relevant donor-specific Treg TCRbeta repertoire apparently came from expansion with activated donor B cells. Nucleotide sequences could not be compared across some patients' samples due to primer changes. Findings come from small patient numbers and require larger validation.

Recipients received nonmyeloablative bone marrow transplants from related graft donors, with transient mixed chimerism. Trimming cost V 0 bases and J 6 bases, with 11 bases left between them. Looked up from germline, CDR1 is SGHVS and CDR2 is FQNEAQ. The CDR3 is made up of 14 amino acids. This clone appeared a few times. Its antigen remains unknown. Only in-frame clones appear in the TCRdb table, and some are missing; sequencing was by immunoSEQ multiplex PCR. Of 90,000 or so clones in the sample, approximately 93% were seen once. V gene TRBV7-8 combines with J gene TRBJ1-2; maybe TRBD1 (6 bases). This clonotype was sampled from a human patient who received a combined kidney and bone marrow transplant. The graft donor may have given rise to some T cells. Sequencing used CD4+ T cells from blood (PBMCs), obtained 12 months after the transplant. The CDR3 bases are TGTGCCAGCAGCTTAGCGCGGGGGGCGGATGGCTACACCTTC. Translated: CASSLARGADGYTF. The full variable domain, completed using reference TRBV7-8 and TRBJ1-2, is GAGVSQSPRYKVAKRGQDVALRCDPISGHVSLFWYQQALGQGPEFLTYFQNEAQLDKSGLPSDRFFAERPEGSVSTLKIQRTQQEDSAVYLCASSLARGADGYTFGSGTRLTVV.